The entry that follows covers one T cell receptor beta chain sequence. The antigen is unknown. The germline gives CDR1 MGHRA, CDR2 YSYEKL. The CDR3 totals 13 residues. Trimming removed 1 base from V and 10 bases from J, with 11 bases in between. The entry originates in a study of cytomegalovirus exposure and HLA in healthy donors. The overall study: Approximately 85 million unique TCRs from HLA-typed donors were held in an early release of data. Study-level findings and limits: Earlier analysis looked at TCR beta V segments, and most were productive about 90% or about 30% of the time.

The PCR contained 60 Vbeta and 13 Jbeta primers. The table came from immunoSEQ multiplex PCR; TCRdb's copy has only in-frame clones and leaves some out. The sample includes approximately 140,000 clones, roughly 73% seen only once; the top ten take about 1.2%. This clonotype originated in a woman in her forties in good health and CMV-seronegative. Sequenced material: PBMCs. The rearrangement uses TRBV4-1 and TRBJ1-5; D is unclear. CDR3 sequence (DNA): TGCGCCAGCAGCCAAGTTTATCGCGAACCCCAGCATTTT. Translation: CASSQVYREPQHF.